A single sample is the source of the 18 T cell receptor beta chains below, sequenced in a study of blood T cell repertoires in COVID-19. Some clones are missing from TCRdb's copy, which holds only in-frame ones; the method was immunoSEQ multiplex PCR. The table lists 350,000 to 450,000 clones, around 88% of them singletons. Sequencing input: peripheral blood. All receptors come from a woman in her sixties with COVID-19, enrolled during active disease.

The J gene is TRBJ2-2, the V gene TRBV19; 10 bases agree with TRBD2. Germline V gene data show CDR1 as LNHDA and CDR2 as SQIVND (reference sequence). The V segment lost 7 bases and the J segment 5 bases; nucleotides outside the gene matches: 10. The CDR3 loop spans 16 amino acids. In nucleotides, the CDR3 is TGTGCCAGTACGCGGGGACTAGCGTCCCTTACCGGGGAGCTGTTTTTT. Translating it yields CASTRGLASLTGELFF.

This clone was counted once. The rearrangement links TRBV5-1 to TRBJ2-5, with 10 nucleotides matching TRBD2. Per the germline V gene, CDR1 is SGHRS and CDR2 is YFSETQ. The CDR3 spans 15 residues. The ends lost 1 base at V and 4 bases at J; junction bases unmatched: 4. CDR3 sequence (DNA): TGCGCCAGCAGCTTGACTAGCGGGGAAGGAGAGACCCAGTACTTC. Translating gives CASSLTSGEGETQYF.

This clone was observed a few times. CDR3 DNA: TGTGCCAGCATCCGGGTTGAAGCTTTCTTT. This encodes CASIRVEAFF. The chain is built from TRBV2 and TRBJ1-1, with no clear D. Germline V lookup: CDR1 SNHLY, CDR2 FYNNEI. This CDR3 comprises 10 residues. Trimming left V 7 bases short and J 7 bases short, with 7 bases between.

The chain combines TRBV9 with TRBJ1-4; no definite D call. The CDR3 is made up of 14 amino acids. Germline CDR1 is SGDLS and CDR2 is YYNGEE. The V end was cut by 2 bases, the J end by 3 bases, with 8 bases between. CDR3 bases: TGTGCCAGCAGCGTCGACTCACCTAATGAAAAACTGTTTTTT. As protein: CASSVDSPNEKLFF.

The rearrangement links TRBV5-1 to TRBJ1-4; weak D call: TRBD1 (5 bases). V lost 3 bases and J 5 bases, leaving 23 bases between the germline ends. The CDR3 loop spans 18 amino acids. The germline CDR1 and CDR2 sequences are SGHRS and YFSETQ. The chain's CDR3 is CASSSLTGLLPRNEKLFF. CDR3 sequence (DNA): TGCGCCAGCAGCTCTCTTACAGGTTTACTGCCGCGAAATGAAAAACTGTTTTTT.

This sequence joins TRBV3-1 (or the pseudogene TRBV3-2) and TRBJ2-4, with 10 bases lining up with TRBD1. Trimming took 5 bases from V and 1 from J; bases not matched to a gene: 8. The length of the CDR3 is 17 residues. Germline-derived CDR1 and CDR2 are LGHDT and YNNKEL (reference sequence). The CDR3 DNA follows: TGTGCCAGCAGCGCCCGACAGGGGGCGGGGGCCAAAAACATTCAGTACTTC. It codes for CASSARQGAGAKNIQYF.

The chain combines TRBV7-2 with TRBJ2-2, with 10 positions matching TRBD2. Germline CDR1 is SGHTA and CDR2 is FQGNSA. The CDR3 covers 16 residues. The V and J ends lost 5 bases and 8 bases, in that order; junction bases with no gene match: 11. CDR3 protein: CASSPGALAGKGELFF. CDR3 DNA: TGTGCCAGCAGCCCCGGGGCACTAGCGGGGAAGGGGGAGCTGTTTTTT.

This clone was observed once. The chain is built from TRBV6-6 and TRBJ1-5, with 9 bases aligning to TRBD1. Germline lookup yields CDR1 MNHNY and CDR2 SVGAGI (reference sequence). Trimming cost V 2 bases and J 3 bases; bases outside gene matches: 2. This CDR3 has 15 residues. CDR3 amino acids: CASSYGTGPNQPQHF. In DNA form, the CDR3 reads TGTGCCAGCAGTTACGGGACAGGGCCCAATCAGCCCCAGCATTTT.

The chain combines TRBV5-4 with TRBJ2-1; possibly TRBD1 for D (6 bases). Trimming left V 0 bases short and J 3 bases short, with 10 bases between. The CDR3 totals 15 residues. Germline CDR1 SGHNT, CDR2 YYREEE (reference sequence). Here the CDR3 reads CASSLADSFYNEQFF. CDR3 nucleotides: TGTGCCAGCAGCTTGGCGGACAGTTTCTACAATGAGCAGTTCTTC.

The V call is TRBV5-5, the J call TRBJ2-7; a weak D match, TRBD1 (5 bases). V lost 0 bases and J 4 bases, leaving 17 bases between the germline ends. The germline CDR1 and CDR2 sequences are SGHKS and YYEKEE (reference sequence). CDR3 length: 16 amino acids. CDR3 amino acids: CASSLDLGQGKYEQYF. CDR3 coding DNA: TGTGCCAGCAGCTTGGATCTCGGTCAGGGAAAGTACGAGCAGTACTTC. The full variable domain, with the rest looked up from reference TRBV5-5 and TRBJ2-7, is DAGVTQSPTHLIKTRGQQVTLRCSPISGHKSVSWYQQVLGQGPQFIFQYYEKEERGRGNFPDRFSARQFPNYSSELNVNALLLGDSALYLCASSLDLGQGKYEQYFGPGTRLTVT.

The table lists this clone with many counts. The chain couples TRBV3-1 (or the pseudogene TRBV3-2) to TRBJ2-1; TRBD2 matches at 7 bases. Trimming removed 6 bases from V and 9 bases from J; junction bases left unmatched: 11. The CDR3 runs 14 residues. From germline, CDR1 is LGHDT and CDR2 YNNKEL (reference sequence). CDR3 bases: TGTGCCAGCAGAAGTGGCGCGGGGGTGGGTGAGCAGTTCTTC. It is translated as CASRSGAGVGEQFF.

The chain recombines TRBV5-1 with TRBJ1-6, with TRBD1 identical over 9 bases. The CDR3 runs to 14 residues. Per the germline V gene, CDR1 is SGHRS and CDR2 is YFSETQ. The ends lost 4 bases at V and 7 bases at J; junction bases unmatched: 3. The DNA of the CDR3 is TGCGCCAGCAGCCGAGGGACAGGGAATTCACCCCTCCACTTT. As protein: CASSRGTGNSPLHF.

This chain connects TRBV5-1 to TRBJ2-5; 8 bases match TRBD2. V was pared by 2 bases and J by 3 bases, with 15 bases of the junction left unmatched. The CDR3 extends over 18 amino acids. The germline V gene has CDR1 SGHRS and CDR2 YFSETQ. CDR3 bases: TGCGCCAGCAGCTTATATGGGATTTTAGCGGGGAGAGAAGAGACCCAGTACTTC. It translates to CASSLYGILAGREETQYF.

The chain carries TRBV6-5 and TRBJ1-1; D remains ambiguous. CDR3 length: 14 amino acids. V lost 1 base to trimming and J lost 1 base, with 7 bases between them. Germline V gene sequence: CDR1 MNHEY, CDR2 SVGAGI. CDR3 protein: CASSYFLANTEAFF. CDR3 bases: TGTGCCAGCAGTTACTTTCTGGCGAACACTGAAGCTTTCTTT.

This clone came up a few times. The genes are TRBV19 and TRBJ2-7; 8 positions match TRBD2. Looked up from germline, CDR1 is LNHDA and CDR2 is SQIVND (reference sequence). The length of the CDR3 is 16 residues. J gave up 2 bases and V 1 base, and 7 bases lay outside the gene matches. The CDR3 loop reads CASSIATSATTYEQYF. The CDR3 nucleotides read TGTGCCAGTAGTATAGCGACTAGCGCGACCACCTACGAGCAGTACTTC.

The chain is built from TRBV6-5 and TRBJ2-5; 8 bases agree with TRBD2. This CDR3 is built from 12 residues. Germline assignment: CDR1 MNHEY and CDR2 SVGAGI. V lost 9 bases, J lost 4 bases, and 4 bases stayed unmatched. The CDR3 region is CASEGLAETQYF. In nucleotides, the CDR3 is TGTGCCAGTGAAGGACTAGCAGAGACCCAGTACTTC.

The genes are TRBV20-1 and TRBJ2-5; TRBD1 is a possible D gene (6 bases). Germline V gene lookup returns CDR1 DFQATT and CDR2 SNEGSKA (reference sequence). There are 11 residues in the CDR3. V lost 3 bases and J lost 9, with 11 bases in between. The CDR3 loop is CSASQQGPQYF. The CDR3 DNA sequence: TGCAGTGCTAGTCAGCAGGGGCCCCAGTACTTC.

This chain joins TRBV6-4 and TRBJ1-1, with TRBD1 as a possible D gene (5 bases). Trimming left V 0 bases short and J 1 base short, with 12 bases between. The germline V gene has CDR1 MRHNA and CDR2 SNTAGT. The CDR3 length is 16 residues. The DNA of the CDR3 is TGTGCCAGCAGTGACTCTTGGGGGGTAACGAACACTGAAGCTTTCTTT. This sequence encodes CASSDSWGVTNTEAFF.